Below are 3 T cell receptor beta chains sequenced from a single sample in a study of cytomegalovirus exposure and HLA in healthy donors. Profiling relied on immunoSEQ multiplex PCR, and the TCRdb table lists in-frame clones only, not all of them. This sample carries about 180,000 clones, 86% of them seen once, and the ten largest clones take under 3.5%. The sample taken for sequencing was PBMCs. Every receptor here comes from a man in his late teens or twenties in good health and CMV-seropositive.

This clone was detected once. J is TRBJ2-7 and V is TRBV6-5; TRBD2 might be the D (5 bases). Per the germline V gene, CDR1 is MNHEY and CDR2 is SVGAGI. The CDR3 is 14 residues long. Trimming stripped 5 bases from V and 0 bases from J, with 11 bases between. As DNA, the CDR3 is TGTGCCAGCAGTAGAGGACTGAACTCCTACGAGCAGTACTTC. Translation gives CASSRGLNSYEQYF.

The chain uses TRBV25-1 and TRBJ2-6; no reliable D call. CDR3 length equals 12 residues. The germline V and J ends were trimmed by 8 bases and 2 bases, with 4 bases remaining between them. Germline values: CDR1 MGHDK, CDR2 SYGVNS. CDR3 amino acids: CASPAGANVLTF. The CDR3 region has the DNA TGTGCCAGCCCGGCTGGGGCCAACGTCCTGACTTTC.

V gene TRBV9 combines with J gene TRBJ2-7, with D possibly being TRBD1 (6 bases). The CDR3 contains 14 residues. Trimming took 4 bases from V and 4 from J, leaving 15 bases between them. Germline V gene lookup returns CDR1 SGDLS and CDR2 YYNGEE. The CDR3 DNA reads TGTGCCAGCAGCCCGCGACAGGAGACTTACGAGCAGTACTTC. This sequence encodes CASSPRQETYEQYF.